This T cell receptor (beta chain) was sequenced for a study of identical twins. Whole-study findings and limits: Twins' surplus sharing was weaker for beta out-of-frame sequences. Models came in too low on out-of-frame TCR alpha sharing in monozygotic twins. Conclusions were based on cross-sectional statistical analysis, without following the same donors.

Germline CDR1 SGHAT, CDR2 FQNNGV. J was trimmed by 1 base and V by 3 bases; bases with no gene match: 5. This CDR3 has 16 residues. There are many counts of this clonotype. What it binds is not known. Unique molecular identifiers were present on the cDNA, which also gained a universal primer site by template switching. TCRdb reanalysed the 5' RACE reads using MiXCR and keeps one entry per CDR3 protein. The sample has fewer than 650,000 distinct CDR3 sequences; 9% to 10% are singletons. These sequences were also reported in another study, on yellow fever vaccine responses in identical twins.

This clonotype was obtained from a young woman in good health. The rearrangement links TRBV11-2 to TRBJ2-4, with TRBD1 matching over 8 bases. The sequenced sample was PBMCs. The CDR3 loop is CASSFRGQRAKNIQYF. The CDR3 coding sequence is TGTGCCAGCAGCTTCAGGGGGCAGCGGGCCAAAAACATTCAGTACTTC.